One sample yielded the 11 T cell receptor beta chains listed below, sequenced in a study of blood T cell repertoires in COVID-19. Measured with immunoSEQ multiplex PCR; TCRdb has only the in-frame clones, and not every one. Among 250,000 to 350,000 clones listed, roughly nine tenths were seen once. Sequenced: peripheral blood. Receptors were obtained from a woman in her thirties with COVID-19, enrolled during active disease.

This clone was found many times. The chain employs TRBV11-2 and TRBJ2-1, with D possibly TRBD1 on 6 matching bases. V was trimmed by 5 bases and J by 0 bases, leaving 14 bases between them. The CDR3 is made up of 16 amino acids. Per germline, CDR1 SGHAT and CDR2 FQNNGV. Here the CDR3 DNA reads TGTGCCAGCAGCGCTCGCGCGGACAGCTCCTACAATGAGCAGTTCTTC. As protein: CASSARADSSYNEQFF.

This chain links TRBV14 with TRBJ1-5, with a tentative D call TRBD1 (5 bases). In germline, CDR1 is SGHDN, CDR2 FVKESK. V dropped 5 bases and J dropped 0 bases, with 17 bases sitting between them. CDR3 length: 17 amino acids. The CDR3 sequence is CASSSHRQNNSNQPQHF. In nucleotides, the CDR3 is TGTGCCAGCAGCTCACACCGACAGAATAATAGCAATCAGCCCCAGCATTTT.

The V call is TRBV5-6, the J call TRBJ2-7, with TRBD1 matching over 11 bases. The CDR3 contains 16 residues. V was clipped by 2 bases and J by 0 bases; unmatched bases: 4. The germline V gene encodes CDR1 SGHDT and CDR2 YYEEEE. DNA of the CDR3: TGTGCCAGCAGCTTAATCGGGACAGGGGGCTCCTACGAGCAGTACTTC. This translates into CASSLIGTGGSYEQYF. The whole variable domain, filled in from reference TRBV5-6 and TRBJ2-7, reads DAGVTQSPTHLIKTRGQQVTLRCSPKSGHDTVSWYQQALGQGPQFIFQYYEEEERQRGNFPDRFSGHQFPNYSSELNVNALLLGDSALYLCASSLIGTGGSYEQYFGPGTRLTVT.

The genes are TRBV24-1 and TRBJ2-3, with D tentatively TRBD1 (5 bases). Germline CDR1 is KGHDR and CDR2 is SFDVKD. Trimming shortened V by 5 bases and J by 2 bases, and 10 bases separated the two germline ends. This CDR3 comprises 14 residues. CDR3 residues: CATSVGLYTDTQYF. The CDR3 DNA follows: TGTGCCACCAGTGTGGGGCTATACACAGATACGCAGTATTTT.

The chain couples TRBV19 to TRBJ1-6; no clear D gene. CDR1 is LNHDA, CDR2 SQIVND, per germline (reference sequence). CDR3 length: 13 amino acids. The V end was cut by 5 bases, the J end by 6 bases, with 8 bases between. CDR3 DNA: TGTGCCAGTAGTGGCCGTGGTAATTCACCCCTCCACTTT. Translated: CASSGRGNSPLHF. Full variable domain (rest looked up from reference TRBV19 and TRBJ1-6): DGGITQSPKYLFRKEGQNVTLSCEQNLNHDAMYWYRQDPGQGLRLIYYSQIVNDFQKGDIAEGYSVSREKKESFPLTVTSAQKNPTAFYLCASSGRGNSPLHFGNGTRLTVT.

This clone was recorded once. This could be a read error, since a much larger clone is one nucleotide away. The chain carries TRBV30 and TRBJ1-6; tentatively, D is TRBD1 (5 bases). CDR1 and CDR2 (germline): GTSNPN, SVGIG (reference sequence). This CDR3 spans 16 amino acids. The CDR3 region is CAWSGQGISYNSLLHF. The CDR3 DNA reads TGTGCCTGGAGTGGGCAGGGAATATCTTATAATTCACTCCTCCACTTT.

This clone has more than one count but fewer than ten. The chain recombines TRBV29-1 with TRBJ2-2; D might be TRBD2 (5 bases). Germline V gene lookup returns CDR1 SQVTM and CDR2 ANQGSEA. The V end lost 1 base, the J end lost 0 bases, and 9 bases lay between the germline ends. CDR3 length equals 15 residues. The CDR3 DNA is TGCAGCGTTGAAGGGGAGAGATCGAACACCGGGGAGCTGTTTTTT. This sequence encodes CSVEGERSNTGELFF.

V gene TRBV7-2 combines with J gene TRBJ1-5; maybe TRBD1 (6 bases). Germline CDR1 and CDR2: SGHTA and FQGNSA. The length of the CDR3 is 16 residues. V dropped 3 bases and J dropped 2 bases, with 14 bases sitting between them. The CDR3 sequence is CASSLAGPGGNQPQHF. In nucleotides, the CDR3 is TGTGCCAGCAGCTTGGCGGGCCCAGGGGGCAATCAGCCCCAGCATTTT. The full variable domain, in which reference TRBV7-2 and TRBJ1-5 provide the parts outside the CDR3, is GAGVSQSPSNKVTEKGKDVELRCDPISGHTALYWYRQSLGQGLEFLIYFQGNSAPDKSGLPSDRFSAERTGGSVSTLTIQRTQQEDSAVYLCASSLAGPGGNQPQHFGDGTRLSIL.

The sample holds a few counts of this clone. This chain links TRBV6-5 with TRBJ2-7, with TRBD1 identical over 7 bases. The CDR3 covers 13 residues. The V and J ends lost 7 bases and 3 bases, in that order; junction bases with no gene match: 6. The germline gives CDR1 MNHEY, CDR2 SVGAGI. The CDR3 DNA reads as TGTGCCAGCAATAGGGACAGCTTCTACGAGCAGTACTTC. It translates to CASNRDSFYEQYF.

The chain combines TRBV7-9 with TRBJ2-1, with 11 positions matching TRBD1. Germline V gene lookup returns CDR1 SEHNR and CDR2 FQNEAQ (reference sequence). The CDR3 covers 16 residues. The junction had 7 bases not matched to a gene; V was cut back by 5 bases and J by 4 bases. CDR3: CASSPPGTGGYNEQFF. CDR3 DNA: TGTGCCAGCAGCCCCCCAGGGACAGGGGGGTACAATGAGCAGTTCTTC.

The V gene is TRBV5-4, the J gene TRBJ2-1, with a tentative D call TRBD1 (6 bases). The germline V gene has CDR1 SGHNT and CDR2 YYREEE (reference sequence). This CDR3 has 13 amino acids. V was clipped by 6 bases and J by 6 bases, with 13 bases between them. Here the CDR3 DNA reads TGTGCCAGCACCGTACAGGGTGGCAATGAGCAGTTCTTC. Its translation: CASTVQGGNEQFF.